These T cell receptor beta chains were read from a single sample in a study of shared clonotypes between healthy human individuals. Assay: immunoSEQ multiplex PCR; the TCRdb copy retains only in-frame clones and omits some. The sample consists of more than 400,000 clones, 81% of them appearing once. Material for sequencing was PBMCs. The receptors derive from a woman aged 40-49 years in good health. Some clones in this sample may be carry-over from other donors' samples. Both conserved end residues are part of each CDR3. The D gene is left open where the match is weak. The size entry is marked missing in some rows and otherwise reads once, few, many or a size class.

clone_size	d_call	v_call	j_call	cdr3_aa	cdr3_nt
-	-	TRBV28	TRBJ2-7	CASRTGTIKAYEQYF	TGTGCCAGCAGAACCGGGACCATTAAGGCCTACGAGCAGTACTTC
many	TRBD1	TRBV29-1	TRBJ2-1	CSARQGFLWNEQFF	TGCAGCGCCCGACAGGGGTTCTTGTGGAATGAGCAGTTCTTC
-	-	TRBV7-2	TRBJ2-3	CASSFNPRGDTQYF	TGTGCCAGCAGCTTTAACCCTAGGGGCGATACGCAGTATTTT
-	-	TRBV10-3	TRBJ2-1	CATQGLGARDEQFF	TGTGCCACCCAAGGTTTGGGGGCTAGGGATGAGCAGTTCTTC
-	-	TRBV11-2	TRBJ1-2	CASSPRQKVNYGYTF	TGTGCCAGCAGCCCTAGACAGAAGGTTAACTATGGCTACACCTTC
-	-	TRBV5-5	TRBJ1-2	CASSLNYGYTF	TGTGCCAGCAGCTTAAACTATGGCTACACCTTC
once	TRBD2	TRBV7-6	TRBJ2-7	CASSPRLAGDLSYEQYF	TGTGCCAGCAGCCCAAGACTAGCGGGAGACCTCTCCTACGAGCAGTACTTC
-	-	TRBV4-2	TRBJ1-5	CASSRTGESGQPQHF	TGTGCCAGCAGCCGAACGGGAGAATCAGGTCAGCCCCAGCATTTT
-	TRBD1	TRBV7-3	TRBJ2-3	CASSFQGASDTQCF	TGTGCCAGCAGCTTCCAGGGGGCATCAGATACGCAGTGTTTT
-	-	TRBV9	TRBJ2-7	CASSPGRGWGVEQYF	TGTGCCAGCAGCCCAGGGCGGGGCTGGGGGGTCGAGCAGTACTTC
-	TRBD1	TRBV28	TRBJ1-3	CASSLWDRAGNTIYF	TGTGCCAGCAGTTTATGGGACAGGGCTGGAAACACCATATATTTT
-	-	TRBV4-1	TRBJ2-1	CASSQDPGGGTNNEQFF	TGCGCCAGCAGCCAAGATCCGGGGGGCGGCACGAACAATGAGCAGTTCTTC
few	-	TRBV19	TRBJ2-7	CASSITGIYEQYF	TGTGCCAGTAGTATAACAGGGATCTACGAGCAGTACTTC